This T cell receptor (beta chain) was captured in a study of identical twins. TCRdb ran MiXCR on the 5' RACE reads and lists one entry per CDR3 protein. The profile shows about 240,000 distinct CDR3 sequences, roughly a tenth of them singletons. Trimming cost V 6 bases and J 1 base, with 13 bases left between them. CDR1 and CDR2 (germline): KGHSH, LQKENI. The CDR3 consists of 14 residues. Sequencing used memory T cells sorted from blood. This receptor was taken from a man aged 45-65 years in good health. This chain connects TRBV18 to TRBJ2-7; D not resolved. In DNA, the CDR3 is TGTGCCAGCTCCGAGTCTCCAAGGTCCTACGAGCAGTACTTC. Translation gives CASSESPRSYEQYF.